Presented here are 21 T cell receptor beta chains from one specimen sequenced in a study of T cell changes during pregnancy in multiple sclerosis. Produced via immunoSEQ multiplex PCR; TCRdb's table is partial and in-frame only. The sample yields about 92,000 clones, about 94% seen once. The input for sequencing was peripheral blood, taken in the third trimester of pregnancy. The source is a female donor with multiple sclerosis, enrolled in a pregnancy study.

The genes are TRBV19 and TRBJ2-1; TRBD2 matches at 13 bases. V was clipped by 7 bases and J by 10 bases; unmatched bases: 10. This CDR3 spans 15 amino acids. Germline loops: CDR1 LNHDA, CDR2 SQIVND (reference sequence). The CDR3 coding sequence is TGTGCCAGTAACCAAGGACTAGCGGGGGTAGGGGAGCAGTTCTTC. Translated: CASNQGLAGVGEQFF. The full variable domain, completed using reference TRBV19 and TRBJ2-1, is DGGITQSPKYLFRKEGQNVTLSCEQNLNHDAMYWYRQDPGQGLRLIYYSQIVNDFQKGDIAEGYSVSREKKESFPLTVTSAQKNPTAFYLCASNQGLAGVGEQFFGPGTRLTVL.

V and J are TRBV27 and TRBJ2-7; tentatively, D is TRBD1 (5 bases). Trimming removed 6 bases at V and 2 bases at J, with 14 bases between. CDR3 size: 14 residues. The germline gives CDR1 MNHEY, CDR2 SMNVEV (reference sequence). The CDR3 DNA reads TGTGCCAGCAGCGCATCTACAGGCCCCTACGAGCAGTACTTC. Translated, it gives CASSASTGPYEQYF.

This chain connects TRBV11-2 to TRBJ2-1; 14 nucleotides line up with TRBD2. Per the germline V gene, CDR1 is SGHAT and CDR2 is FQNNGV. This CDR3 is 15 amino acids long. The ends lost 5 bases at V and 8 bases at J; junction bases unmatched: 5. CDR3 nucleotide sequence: TGTGCCAGCAGCCTAGGGACTAGCGGGAGCCATGAGCAGTTCTTC. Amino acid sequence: CASSLGTSGSHEQFF.

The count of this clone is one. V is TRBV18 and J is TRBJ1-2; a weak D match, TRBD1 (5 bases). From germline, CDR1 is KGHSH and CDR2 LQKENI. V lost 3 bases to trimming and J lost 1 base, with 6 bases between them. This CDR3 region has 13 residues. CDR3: CASSPDSNYGYTF. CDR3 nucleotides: TGTGCCAGCTCACCTGACAGTAACTATGGCTACACCTTC.

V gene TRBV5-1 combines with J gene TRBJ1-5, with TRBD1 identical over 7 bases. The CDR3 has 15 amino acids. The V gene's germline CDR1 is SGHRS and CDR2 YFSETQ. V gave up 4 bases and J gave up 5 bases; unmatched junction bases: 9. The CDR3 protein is CASSPSGTDYQPQHF. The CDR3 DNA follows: TGCGCCAGCAGCCCCTCCGGGACAGATTATCAGCCCCAGCATTTT. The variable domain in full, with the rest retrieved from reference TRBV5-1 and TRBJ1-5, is KAGVTQTPRYLIKTRGQQVTLSCSPISGHRSVSWYQQTPGQGLQFLFEYFSETQRNKGNFPGRFSGRQFSNSRSEMNVSTLELGDSALYLCASSPSGTDYQPQHFGDGTRLSIL.

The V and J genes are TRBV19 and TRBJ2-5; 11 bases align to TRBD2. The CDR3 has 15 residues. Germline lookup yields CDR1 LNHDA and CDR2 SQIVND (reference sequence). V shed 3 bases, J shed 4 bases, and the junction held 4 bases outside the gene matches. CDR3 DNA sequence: TGTGCCAGTAGTATGGGGACTAGCGGATCAGAGACCCAGTACTTC. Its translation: CASSMGTSGSETQYF.

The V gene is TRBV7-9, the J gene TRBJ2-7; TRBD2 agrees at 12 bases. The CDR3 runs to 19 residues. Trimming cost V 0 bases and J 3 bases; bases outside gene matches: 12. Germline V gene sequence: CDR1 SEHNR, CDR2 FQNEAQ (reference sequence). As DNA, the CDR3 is TGTGCCAGCAGCTTAGCGCTAGCGGGAGGGCCGGGGAGACTCTACGAGCAGTACTTC. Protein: CASSLALAGGPGRLYEQYF.

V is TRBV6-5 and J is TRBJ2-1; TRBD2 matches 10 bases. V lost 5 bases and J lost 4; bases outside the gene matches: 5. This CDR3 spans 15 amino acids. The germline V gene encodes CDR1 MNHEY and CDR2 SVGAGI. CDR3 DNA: TGTGCCAGCAGTCCCGCTAGCGGGAGATACAATGAGCAGTTCTTC. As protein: CASSPASGRYNEQFF.

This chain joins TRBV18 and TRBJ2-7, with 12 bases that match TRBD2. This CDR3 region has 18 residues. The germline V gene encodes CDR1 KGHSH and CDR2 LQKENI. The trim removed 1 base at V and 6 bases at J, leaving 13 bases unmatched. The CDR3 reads CASSPRPTSGSGLSEQYF. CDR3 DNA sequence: TGTGCCAGCTCACCACGACCGACTAGCGGGAGTGGGCTGAGCGAGCAGTACTTC.

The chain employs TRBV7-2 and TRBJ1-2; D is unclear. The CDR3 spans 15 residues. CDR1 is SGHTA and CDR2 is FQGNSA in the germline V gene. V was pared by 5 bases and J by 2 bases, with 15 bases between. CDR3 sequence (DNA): TGTGCCAGCAGCCCCCAGGCAGTACTGAACTATGGCTACACCTTC. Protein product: CASSPQAVLNYGYTF. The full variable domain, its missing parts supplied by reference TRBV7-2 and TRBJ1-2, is GAGVSQSPSNKVTEKGKDVELRCDPISGHTALYWYRQSLGQGLEFLIYFQGNSAPDKSGLPSDRFSAERTGGSVSTLTIQRTQQEDSAVYLCASSPQAVLNYGYTFGSGTRLTVV.

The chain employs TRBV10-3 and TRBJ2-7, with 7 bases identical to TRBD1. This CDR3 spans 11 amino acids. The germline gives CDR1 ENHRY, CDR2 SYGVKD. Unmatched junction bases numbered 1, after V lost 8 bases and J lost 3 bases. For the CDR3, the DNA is TGTGCCATCGGGACAGTCTACGAGCAGTACTTC. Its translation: CAIGTVYEQYF.

In DNA, the CDR3 is TGTGCCAGCAGTTTAGGGCTAGCGCCATACGAGCAGTACTTC. Its protein is CASSLGLAPYEQYF. The chain employs TRBV28 and TRBJ2-7; a weak D match, TRBD2 (6 bases). V lost 2 bases, J lost 4 bases, and 12 bases lay in between. The CDR3 totals 14 residues. CDR1 is MDHEN, CDR2 SYDVKM, per germline.

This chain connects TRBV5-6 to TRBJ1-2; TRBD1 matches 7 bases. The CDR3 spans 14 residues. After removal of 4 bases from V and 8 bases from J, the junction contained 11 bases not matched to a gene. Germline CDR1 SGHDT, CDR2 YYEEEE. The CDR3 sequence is CASSVETGADGYTF. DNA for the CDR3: TGTGCCAGCAGCGTAGAAACAGGGGCAGACGGCTACACCTTC.

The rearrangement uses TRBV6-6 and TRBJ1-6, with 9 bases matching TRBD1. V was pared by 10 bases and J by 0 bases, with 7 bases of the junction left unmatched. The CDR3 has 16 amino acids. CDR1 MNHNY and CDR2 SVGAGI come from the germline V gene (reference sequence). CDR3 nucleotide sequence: TGTGCCACCGCCGGACAGGGGAGCTCCTATAATTCACCCCTCCACTTT. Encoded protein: CATAGQGSSYNSPLHF.

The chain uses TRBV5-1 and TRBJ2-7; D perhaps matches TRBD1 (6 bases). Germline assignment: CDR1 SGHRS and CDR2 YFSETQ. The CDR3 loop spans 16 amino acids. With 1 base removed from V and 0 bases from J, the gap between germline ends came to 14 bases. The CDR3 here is CASSLLGQGSSYEQYF. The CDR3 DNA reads TGCGCCAGCAGCTTGTTAGGGCAGGGGAGCTCCTACGAGCAGTACTTC.

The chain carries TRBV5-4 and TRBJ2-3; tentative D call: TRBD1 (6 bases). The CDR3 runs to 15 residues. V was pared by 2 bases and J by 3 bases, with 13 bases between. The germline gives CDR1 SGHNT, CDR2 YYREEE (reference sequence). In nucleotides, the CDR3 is TGTGCCAGCAGCTTAGGTACAGGGCTTACAGATACGCAGTATTTT. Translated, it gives CASSLGTGLTDTQYF.

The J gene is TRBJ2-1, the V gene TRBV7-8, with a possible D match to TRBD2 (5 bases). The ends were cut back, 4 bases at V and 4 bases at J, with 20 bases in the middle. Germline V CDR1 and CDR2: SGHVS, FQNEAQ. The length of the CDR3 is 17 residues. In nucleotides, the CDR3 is TGTGCCAGCAGCTCAGGCACGATGGAGGTTGAGTACAATGAGCAGTTCTTC. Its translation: CASSSGTMEVEYNEQFF.

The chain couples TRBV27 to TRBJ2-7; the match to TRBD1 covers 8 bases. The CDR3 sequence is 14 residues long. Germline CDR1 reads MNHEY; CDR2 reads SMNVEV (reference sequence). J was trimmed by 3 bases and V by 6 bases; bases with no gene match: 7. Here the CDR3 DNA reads TGTGCCAGCAGAGACAGGGGATCGTACTACGAGCAGTACTTC. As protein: CASRDRGSYYEQYF.

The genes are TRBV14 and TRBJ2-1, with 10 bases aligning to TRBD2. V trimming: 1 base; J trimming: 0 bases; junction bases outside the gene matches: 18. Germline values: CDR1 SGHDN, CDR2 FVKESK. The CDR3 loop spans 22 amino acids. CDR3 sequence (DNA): TGTGCCAGCAGCCAAGCCCGGGGTAGCGGGAGGCCCTTATCTAGCTCCTACAATGAGCAGTTCTTC. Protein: CASSQARGSGRPLSSSYNEQFF.

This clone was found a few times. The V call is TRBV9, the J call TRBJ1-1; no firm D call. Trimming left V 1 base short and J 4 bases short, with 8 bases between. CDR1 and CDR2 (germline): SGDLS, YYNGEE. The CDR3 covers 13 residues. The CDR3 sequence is CASSVSSGTEAFF. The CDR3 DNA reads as TGTGCCAGCAGCGTAAGTTCCGGCACTGAAGCTTTCTTT.

The CDR3 DNA reads as TGTGCCAGTAGTATCCGAGACAGGGGCTATGGCTACACCTTC. It codes for CASSIRDRGYGYTF. This rearrangement joins TRBV19 to TRBJ1-2; 8 positions match TRBD1. The CDR3 is made up of 14 amino acids. Germline V gene lookup returns CDR1 LNHDA and CDR2 SQIVND (reference sequence). V shed 3 bases and J 4 bases; nucleotides not matched to a gene: 4.